The TCR beta chain under discussion was sequenced for a study of CD8+CD57+ T cells in acquired aplastic anemia. Study as a whole: When averaged, DNA from sorted CD4+ and CD8+ cells came to 3 to 3.5 ug.

In this sample, this clonotype turned up many times. Researchers used genomic DNA as the template to profile TCR beta VDJ and CDR3. TCRdb called the reads again in MiXCR, with one record for every CDR3 protein. The data hold about 220,000 distinct CDR3 sequences, with 30% to 40% observed a single time. The CDR3 runs 14 residues. CDR1 is SNHLY and CDR2 is FYNNEI in the germline V gene. With 8 bases clipped from V and 5 bases from J, the junction kept 6 bases outside the gene matches. The sequenced sample consisted of sorted CD4+, CD8+, or CD8+CD57+ T cells (not recorded which) from PBMCs. This clonotype was obtained from a human donor in good health, serving as a control. The chain couples TRBV2 to TRBJ2-7; 13 bases map to TRBD2. The CDR3: CASLGLAGLHEQYF. DNA for the CDR3: TGTGCCAGCCTGGGACTAGCGGGACTCCACGAGCAGTACTTC.